This is a list of T cell receptor beta chains from one sample in a study of human T cells and chemical hapten exposure. MiXCR, applied by TCRdb to the RACE reads, yields one record per CDR3 protein. The data contain more than 150,000 distinct CDR3 sequences, 30% of them singletons. The sequenced sample was whole blood, obtained in connection with sensitization to the hapten diphenylcyclopropenone (DPC). Receptors were obtained from a woman aged 25 to 39 with alopecia areata. Some clones in this sample may be carry-over from other donors' samples. Each CDR3 is given with its conserved first and last residue. Fields, in order: D gene, clone size, V gene, J gene, CDR3 protein, CDR3 DNA. D genes are given only for firm matches. For some rows the clone size is stated as once, few or many, or as a class when expanded; others skip it.

d_gene: TRBD1; abundance: few; v_gene: TRBV7-2; j_gene: TRBJ2-2; CDR3aa: CASSLPRQGGSGELFF; CDR3nt: TGTGCCAGCAGCTTACCCCGACAGGGCGGTAGCGGGGAGCTGTTTTTT
d_gene: TRBD1; abundance: .; v_gene: TRBV7-9; j_gene: TRBJ1-2; CDR3aa: CASSARQGNYGYTF; CDR3nt: TGTGCCAGCAGCGCGAGACAGGGGAACTATGGCTACACCTTC
d_gene: .; abundance: .; v_gene: TRBV10-3; j_gene: TRBJ2-7; CDR3aa: CAISERGEPYEQYF; CDR3nt: TGTGCCATCAGTGAGAGGGGGGAACCCTACGAGCAGTACTTC
d_gene: .; abundance: .; v_gene: TRBV20-1; j_gene: TRBJ2-7; CDR3aa: CSATGGLNYEQYF; CDR3nt: TGCAGTGCTACGGGGGGCCTAAACTACGAGCAGTACTTC
d_gene: TRBD2; abundance: .; v_gene: TRBV4-3; j_gene: TRBJ2-2; CDR3aa: CASSQGLAGAANTGELFF; CDR3nt: TGCGCCAGCAGCCAAGGTCTAGCGGGGGCGGCGAACACCGGGGAGCTGTTTTTT
d_gene: .; abundance: few; v_gene: TRBV7-3; j_gene: TRBJ1-1; CDR3aa: CASSLQSYTEAFF; CDR3nt: TGTGCCAGCAGCCTCCAATCCTACACTGAAGCTTTCTTT
d_gene: TRBD1; abundance: few; v_gene: TRBV5-1; j_gene: TRBJ2-5; CDR3aa: CASSWDSVQETQYF; CDR3nt: TGCGCCAGCAGCTGGGACAGCGTACAAGAGACCCAGTACTTC
d_gene: .; abundance: many; v_gene: TRBV28; j_gene: TRBJ1-1; CDR3aa: CASSRSDAGVSDTEAFF; CDR3nt: TGTGCCAGCAGCCGATCGGACGCAGGGGTGTCGGACACTGAAGCTTTCTTT
d_gene: .; abundance: few; v_gene: TRBV20-1; j_gene: TRBJ1-4; CDR3aa: CSARRGSEEKLFF; CDR3nt: TGCAGTGCTAGACGGGGGTCGGAAGAAAAACTGTTTTTT
d_gene: .; abundance: few; v_gene: TRBV28; j_gene: TRBJ2-7; CDR3aa: CASRIDSSYEQYF; CDR3nt: TGTGCCAGCAGAATAGACAGCTCCTACGAGCAGTACTTC
d_gene: .; abundance: .; v_gene: TRBV7-2; j_gene: TRBJ1-4; CDR3aa: CASSLYQLNEKLFF; CDR3nt: TGTGCCAGCAGCTTATATCAGCTTAATGAAAAACTGTTTTTT
d_gene: TRBD2; abundance: .; v_gene: TRBV29-1; j_gene: TRBJ2-3; CDR3aa: CSAPLAGGGPLDTQYF; CDR3nt: TGCAGCGCTCCCCTAGCCGGGGGGGGGCCTTTGGATACGCAGTATTTT